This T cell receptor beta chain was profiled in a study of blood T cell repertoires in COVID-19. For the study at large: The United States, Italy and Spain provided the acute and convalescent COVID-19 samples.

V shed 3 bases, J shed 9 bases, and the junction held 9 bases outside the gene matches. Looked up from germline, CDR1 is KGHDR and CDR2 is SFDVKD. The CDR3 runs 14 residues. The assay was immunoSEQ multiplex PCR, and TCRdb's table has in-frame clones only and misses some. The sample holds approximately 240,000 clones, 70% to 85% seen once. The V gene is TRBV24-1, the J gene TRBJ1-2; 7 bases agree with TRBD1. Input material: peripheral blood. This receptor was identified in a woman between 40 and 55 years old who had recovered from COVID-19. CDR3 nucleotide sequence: TGTGCCACCAGTGATGGAGGGACAGACCGGCGCTACACCTTC. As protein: CATSDGGTDRRYTF.